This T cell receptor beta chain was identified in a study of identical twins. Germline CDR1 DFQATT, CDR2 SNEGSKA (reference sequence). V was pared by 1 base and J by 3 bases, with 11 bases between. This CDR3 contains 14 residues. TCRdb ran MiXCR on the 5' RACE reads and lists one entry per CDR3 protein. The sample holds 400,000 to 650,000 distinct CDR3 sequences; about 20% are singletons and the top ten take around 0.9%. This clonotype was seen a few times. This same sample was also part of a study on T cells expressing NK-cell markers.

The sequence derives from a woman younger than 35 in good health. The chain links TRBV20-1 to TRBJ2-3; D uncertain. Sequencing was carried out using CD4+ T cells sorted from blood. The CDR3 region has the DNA TGCAGTGCTAGAGGACCCCCAAGGACAGATACGCAGTATTTT. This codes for CSARGPPRTDTQYF.